This T cell receptor beta chain originates from a study of blood T cell repertoires in COVID-19. Turning to the study itself: Italy, Spain and the United States were the sources of the convalescent and acute COVID-19 samples. The cDNA or gDNA used as material had been derived from T cells, B-cell-depleted T cells, or PBMCs.

Only a few counts were recorded for this clone. Produced via immunoSEQ multiplex PCR; TCRdb's table is partial and in-frame only. The sample shows around 120,000 clones, 78% of them seen only once. Sequencing was performed on peripheral blood. The TCR was taken from a man between 65 and 85 years old with acute or convalescent COVID-19.

The CDR3 coding sequence is TGTGCCAGCAGCCTAGTAGGGACAGGGGACTCACCCCTCCACTTT. This encodes CASSLVGTGDSPLHF. The chain carries TRBV7-6 and TRBJ1-6, with 10 nucleotides matching TRBD1. The CDR3 consists of 15 residues. Trimming removed 5 bases from V and 10 bases from J; junction bases left unmatched: 8. Germline CDR1 is SGHVS and CDR2 is FNYEAQ.